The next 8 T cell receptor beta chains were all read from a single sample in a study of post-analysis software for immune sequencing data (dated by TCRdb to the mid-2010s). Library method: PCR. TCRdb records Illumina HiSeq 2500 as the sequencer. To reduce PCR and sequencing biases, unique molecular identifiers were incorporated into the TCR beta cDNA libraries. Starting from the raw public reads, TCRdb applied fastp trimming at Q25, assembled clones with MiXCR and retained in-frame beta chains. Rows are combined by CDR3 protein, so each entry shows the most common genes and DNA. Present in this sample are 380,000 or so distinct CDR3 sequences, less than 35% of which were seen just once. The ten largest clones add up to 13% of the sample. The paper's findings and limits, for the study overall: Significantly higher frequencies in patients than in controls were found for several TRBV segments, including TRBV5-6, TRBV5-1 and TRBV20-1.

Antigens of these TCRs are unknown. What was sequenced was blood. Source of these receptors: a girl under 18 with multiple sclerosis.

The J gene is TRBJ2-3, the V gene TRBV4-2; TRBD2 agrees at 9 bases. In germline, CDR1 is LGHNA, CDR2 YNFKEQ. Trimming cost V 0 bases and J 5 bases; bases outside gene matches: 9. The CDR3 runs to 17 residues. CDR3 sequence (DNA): TGTGCCAGCAGCCAAGATCTAGGTAGCGGGGGTGGAGATACGCAGTATTTT. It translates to CASSQDLGSGGGDTQYF.

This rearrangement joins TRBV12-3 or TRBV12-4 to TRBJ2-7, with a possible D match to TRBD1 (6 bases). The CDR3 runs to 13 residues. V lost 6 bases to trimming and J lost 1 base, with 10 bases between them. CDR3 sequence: CASRPTGSYEQYF. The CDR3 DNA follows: TGTGCCAGCAGACCGACAGGATCCTACGAGCAGTACTTC.

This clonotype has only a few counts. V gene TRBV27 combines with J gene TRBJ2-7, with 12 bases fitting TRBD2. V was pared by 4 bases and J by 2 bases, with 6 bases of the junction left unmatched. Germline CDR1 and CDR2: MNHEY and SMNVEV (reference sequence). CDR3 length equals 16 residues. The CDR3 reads CASSSLLAGGAYEQYF. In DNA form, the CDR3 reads TGTGCCAGCAGTTCCCTACTAGCGGGGGGCGCCTACGAGCAGTACTTC.

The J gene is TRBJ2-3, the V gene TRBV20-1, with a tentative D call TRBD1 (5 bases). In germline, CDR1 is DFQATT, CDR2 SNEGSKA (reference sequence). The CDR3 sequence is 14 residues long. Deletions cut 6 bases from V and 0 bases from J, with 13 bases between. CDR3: CSAPTVGSTDTQYF. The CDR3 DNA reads TGCAGTGCGCCGACAGTCGGTAGCACAGATACGCAGTATTTT.

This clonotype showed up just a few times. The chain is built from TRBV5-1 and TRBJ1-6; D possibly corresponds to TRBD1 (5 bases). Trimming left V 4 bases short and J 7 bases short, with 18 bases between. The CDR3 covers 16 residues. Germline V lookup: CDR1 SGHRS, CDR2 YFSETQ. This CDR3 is CASSGGVNRLNSPLHF. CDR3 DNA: TGCGCCAGCAGCGGGGGGGTGAACAGGCTGAATTCACCCCTCCACTTT.

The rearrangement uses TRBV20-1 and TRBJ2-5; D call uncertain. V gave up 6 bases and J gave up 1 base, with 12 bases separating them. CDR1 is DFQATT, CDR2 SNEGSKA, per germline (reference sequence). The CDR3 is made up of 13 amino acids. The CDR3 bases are TGCAGTGCCCCAGGTGGTACCCAAGAGACCCAGTACTTC. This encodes CSAPGGTQETQYF.

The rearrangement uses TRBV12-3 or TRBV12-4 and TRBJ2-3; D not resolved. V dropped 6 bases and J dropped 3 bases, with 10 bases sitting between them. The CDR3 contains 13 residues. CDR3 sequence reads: CASRSLATDTQYF. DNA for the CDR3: TGTGCCAGCAGAAGTCTGGCAACAGATACGCAGTATTTT.

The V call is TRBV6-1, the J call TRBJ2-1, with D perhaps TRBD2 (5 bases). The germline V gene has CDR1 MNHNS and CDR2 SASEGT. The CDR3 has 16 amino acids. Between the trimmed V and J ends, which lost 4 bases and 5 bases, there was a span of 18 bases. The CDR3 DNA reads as TGTGCCAGCAGTGGGAGGCGGACGAACCCCAACAATGAGCAGTTCTTC. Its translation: CASSGRRTNPNNEQFF.